This T cell receptor beta chain was profiled in a study of immune evolution from preneoplasia to lung adenocarcinoma. Study background: HLA loss of heterozygosity: around 6.5% AIS, about 14% MIA, about 32% ADC, none AAH.

General study results and limits: Top clone share appeared to fall from AAH through AIS, MIA, adenocarcinoma. Later-stage lesions appeared to have more T cells, more diversity, less clonality.

Resections took place in Japan or China from about 2013 to 2018. Only in-frame clones appear in the TCRdb table, and some are missing; sequencing was by immunoSEQ multiplex PCR. The sample holds some 21,000 clones; 75% are singletons and the top ten take around 5.2%. As concerns this clone: Its specificity is not known.

The CDR3 length is 16 residues. With 5 bases clipped from V and 0 bases from J, the junction kept 10 bases outside the gene matches. The germline gives CDR1 GTSNPN, CDR2 SVGIG (reference sequence). The sequence derives from a person in their sixties with lung adenocarcinoma. The J gene is TRBJ2-4, the V gene TRBV30; 7 nucleotides line up with TRBD1. Sequenced input: FFPE invasive lung adenocarcinoma tissue. DNA for the CDR3: TGTGCCTGGGGTCCCGGACAGGTGATAGCCAAAAACATTCAGTACTTC. As protein: CAWGPGQVIAKNIQYF.